This T cell receptor beta chain came from a study of CD8 T cells in Susac syndrome. Random hexamers were used to reverse transcribe roughly 0.45 to 1 ug of RNA. TCRdb passed the immunoSEQ multiplex PCR reads through MiXCR, listing each CDR3 protein once. The sample includes a few hundred thousand distinct CDR3 sequences, 95% of them seen just once. V shed 2 bases, J shed 5 bases, and the junction held 4 bases outside the gene matches. Germline V gives CDR1 SGHRS, CDR2 YFSETQ. The CDR3 is 13 amino acids. TEMRA cells were FACS-enriched, with CD8+ and CD4+ T cells isolated negatively. Material for sequencing was CD4+ T cells from PBMCs. The TCR comes from a human donor with multiple sclerosis. V usage is TRBV5-1 and J usage is TRBJ2-7; 7 bases are a match to TRBD2. CDR3 DNA sequence: TGCGCCAGCAGCTTCCCGGGAGGCAACGAGCAGTACTTC. Its translation: CASSFPGGNEQYF.